This T cell receptor (beta chain) came from a study of T cells in Graves' hyperthyroidism and ophthalmopathy (dated by TCRdb to about 2019). Broadly, across the study: Peripheral blood samples were taken at initial diagnosis, before any treatment was given. To identify TCR V-J signatures that set the groups apart, the researchers used a discovery cohort of more than 95 patients, made up of around 40 with Graves' ophthalmopathy and about 59 with stable Graves' hyperthyroidism. Prospective prediction of ophthalmopathy was tested in an independent validation cohort of 18 to 20 hyperthyroidism patients and around 16 patients who later progressed to ophthalmopathy. The approximately 90 discovery patients were divided at random into training and test sets in a 7:3 ratio. The study also compared thyroid tissue and blood T-cell repertoires from about 6 Graves' hyperthyroidism patients. Following sampling, methimazole starting at 30 mg daily was given to hyperthyroidism patients, and high-dose intravenous methylprednisolone was given to ophthalmopathy patients. The paper describes TCR Vbeta CDR3 sequencing of roughly 130 peripheral blood samples, made up of some 42 ophthalmopathy patients, 70 to 75 hyperthyroidism patients and roughly 17 progressor patients. Results and caveats for the whole study, not just this receptor: Sample size was not statistically predetermined, and investigators were not blinded to group allocation. In cross-validation, a model built on a 13 V-J signature told ophthalmopathy apart from stable hyperthyroidism with 85% to 90% sensitivity and 81% to 82% specificity, and in testing the same model reached 80%/75%. Most expanded thyroid clonotypes (frequency above 0.001) were also found in blood, which suggests that blood repertoires may mirror thyroid immune responses. During validation, the model predicted progression to ophthalmopathy a median of about 5.9 months ahead of onset, with around 65% sensitivity and about 75% specificity.

Measured from the cysteine to the phenylalanine, the CDR3 is 13 residues long. This entry keeps only the CDR3 DNA: 39 bases, framed from base 1. CDR1 MDHEN and CDR2 SYDVKM were looked up in the germline V gene. A distance of 11 bases separates the germline ends of V and J, which lose 5 bases and 3 bases respectively. Hyperthyroidism patients were aged 18 to 65 years and newly diagnosed, with disease duration of less than 2 months. Any patient with an uncontrolled infection, another autoimmune disease, pregnancy or lactation was excluded. Diagnoses were established on the basis of clinical symptoms, serum thyroxine and TRAb, thyroid ultrasound, and orbital computed tomography. Blood from progressor patients was drawn when they were first diagnosed with hyperthyroidism, before any ophthalmopathy symptoms appeared. PBMCs were separated from roughly 10 ml of fresh peripheral blood using Ficoll-Paque density gradient centrifugation. Progressor patients were initially diagnosed with Graves' hyperthyroidism and developed ophthalmopathy during follow-up. Total RNA was extracted with Trizol reagent, and quality was checked on an Agilent 2100 Bioanalyzer.

The TCR beta CDR3 regions were amplified from RNA transcripts. For the first round of RT-PCR on the TCR CDR3, the HTBI primer set was used together with the Qiagen OneStep RT-PCR kit. A second multiplex PCR round built the libraries, followed by size selection and purification. Libraries were sequenced paired-end with 100 bp reads on an Illumina HiSeq2000. The paper's data handling went like this. SOAPnuke was used to process the raw data, throwing out any read that contained adapters or uncalled bases, had a mean Phred below 15, or lacked an exact constant-primer or identifier match. COPE v1.2.5 was used to merge the high-quality paired reads, and each unique nucleotide sequence was defined as a clonotype. MiTCR v1.1 was used to align the clonotypes against IMGT TRBV, TRBD and TRBJ reference segments. Analysis was restricted to V-J combinations with a frequency above 0.0001, which covered roughly 99% of repertoires. A TCS score was defined as the ratio of F50 (clonal expansion) to E x V (chaos), with BLOSUM62-based TCRdist applied between CDR3 peptides within each V-J. Welch's t-statistics and random forest reduced several hundred V-J features to 13, which were used in a naive Bayes classifier (R e1071). TCRdb reran the public reads through fastp at Q25 and MiXCR, keeping productive beta chains. Rows with a matching CDR3 protein are joined into one entry that keeps the most common DNA and genes. TCRdb, not the authors, supplied the V and J calls. Present in this sample are nearly 600,000 distinct CDR3 sequences, around 14% of which were seen just once. Approximately 5.7% of the sample rests with the top ten.

This clonotype appeared many times. Its antigen is not yet known. No per-base quality is available; no much larger clone lies one base away. The sequence was collected from a woman younger than 45 with Graves' hyperthyroidism that later progressed to Graves' ophthalmopathy. The sequenced sample was blood. Recombination linked TRBV28 to TRBJ2-7, with the D gene possibly TRBD1 or TRBD2, each one fitting 5 bases. The DNA reads TGTGCCAGCAGTGCCCGGGGCAACTACGAGCAGTACTTC. This encodes CASSARGNYEQYF.